These 16 T cell receptor beta chains came from one sample sequenced in a study of T cells in Graves' hyperthyroidism and ophthalmopathy. Regions amplified from RNA transcripts were the TCR beta CDR3 regions. HTBI primers were used for first-round RT-PCR of the TCR CDR3. In TCRdb, the multiplex PCR reads were re-called with MiXCR into one record per CDR3 protein. The sample shows about 500,000 distinct CDR3 sequences, about 16% of them seen only once. The source material was blood. The receptor source for this set is a woman in her thirties with Graves' ophthalmopathy.

Many counts were recorded for this clonotype. The chain links TRBV3-1 to TRBJ2-7; D unclear. Germline V gene lookup returns CDR1 LGHDT and CDR2 YNNKEL (reference sequence). Between the trimmed V and J ends, which lost 1 base and 1 base, there was a span of 11 bases. The CDR3 sequence is 15 residues long. CDR3 sequence (DNA): TGTGCCAGCAGCCAAGGTGGGGTCGGGTCCTACGAGCAGTACTTC. This translates into CASSQGGVGSYEQYF.

This clonotype was recorded at least ten times. This sequence joins TRBV13 and TRBJ2-7; D ambiguous. The V gene's germline CDR1 is PRHDT and CDR2 FYEKMQ (reference sequence). Trimming left V 5 bases short and J 5 bases short, with 16 bases between. The CDR3 spans 14 residues. The CDR3 nucleotides are TGTGCCAGCAGCCTAAGTTTGGATATTAACGAGCAGTACTTC. Translated: CASSLSLDINEQYF. The full variable domain, in which reference TRBV13 and TRBJ2-7 provide the parts outside the CDR3, is AAGVIQSPRHLIKEKRETATLKCYPIPRHDTVYWYQQGPGQDPQFLISFYEKMQSDKGSIPDRFSAQQFSDYHSELNMSSLELGDSALYFCASSLSLDINEQYFGPGTRLTVT.

This clonotype has at least ten counts. The chain uses TRBV5-5 and TRBJ2-7; tentative D call: TRBD1 (6 bases). Trimming removed 0 bases at V and 3 bases at J, with 10 bases between. This CDR3 comprises 14 residues. The V gene's germline CDR1 is SGHKS and CDR2 YYEKEE (reference sequence). For the CDR3, the DNA is TGTGCCAGCAGCTTGGAGGCCAGGGGCTACGAGCAGTACTTC. This encodes CASSLEARGYEQYF.

At least ten counts were recorded for this clonotype. The CDR3 DNA reads TGCGCCAGCAGCCAACCACCGGGACTAGCGGTCAACACCGGGGAGCTGTTTTTT. Its protein product is CASSQPPGLAVNTGELFF. The V call is TRBV5-1, the J call TRBJ2-2; 11 nucleotides line up with TRBD2. J gave up 2 bases and V 4 bases, and 10 bases lay outside the gene matches. Germline values: CDR1 SGHRS, CDR2 YFSETQ. CDR3 length equals 18 residues.

The sample holds a few counts of this clonotype. This chain links TRBV19 with TRBJ2-6; D is tentatively TRBD1 or TRBD2 (5 bases each). The CDR3 length is 21 residues. V gave up 3 bases and J gave up 0 bases, with 24 bases separating them. The germline V gene has CDR1 LNHDA and CDR2 SQIVND (reference sequence). In DNA form, the CDR3 reads TGTGCCAGTAGTATGGGGATTTGGGCAGGGAGACTTAGCTCTGGGGCCAACGTCCTGACTTTC. Protein sequence: CASSMGIWAGRLSSGANVLTF.

The J gene is TRBJ2-7, the V gene TRBV4-3, with D possibly matching TRBD2 (5 bases). The J call may be in error: the DNA end matches TRBJ2-1 better. CDR1 LGHNA and CDR2 YSLEER come from the germline V gene. This CDR3 has 16 amino acids. This CDR3 reads CASSQEPSGGYYEQFF. The CDR3 DNA reads TGCGCCAGCAGCCAAGAACCCTCCGGCGGGTACTACGAGCAGTTCTTC.

This clonotype was recorded at least ten times. The CDR3 coding sequence is TGTGCCAGCAGAACCGGGACTAGCGCTGATGAGCAGTTCTTC. Amino acid sequence: CASRTGTSADEQFF. The J gene is TRBJ2-1, the V gene TRBV28; TRBD2 matches 10 bases. The CDR3 length is 14 residues. Germline V gives CDR1 MDHEN, CDR2 SYDVKM. After removal of 6 bases from V and 8 bases from J, the junction contained 7 bases not matched to a gene.

This clonotype was detected ten times or more. J is TRBJ2-1 and V is TRBV19; no firm D call. The V end was cut by 9 bases, the J end by 4 bases, with 16 bases between. The CDR3 spans 14 residues. Looked up from germline, CDR1 is LNHDA and CDR2 is SQIVND (reference sequence). In nucleotides, the CDR3 is TGTGCCAGCGAGACGCAGTACCCTTACAATGAGCAGTTCTTC. It is translated as CASETQYPYNEQFF.

This clonotype occurred many times. This chain connects TRBV5-5 to TRBJ2-3; D possibly corresponds to TRBD2 (6 bases). The CDR3 covers 15 residues. The ends were cut back, 0 bases at V and 2 bases at J, with 10 bases in the middle. Germline CDR1 is SGHKS and CDR2 is YYEKEE (reference sequence). The DNA of the CDR3 is TGTGCCAGCAGCTTGGATAGCGGATACACAGATACGCAGTATTTT. Encoded protein: CASSLDSGYTDTQYF.

This clonotype was seen many times. J is TRBJ1-2 and V is TRBV27, with D perhaps matching TRBD1 (5 bases). Looked up from germline, CDR1 is MNHEY and CDR2 is SMNVEV (reference sequence). CDR3 length equals 14 residues. V lost 0 bases and J 5 bases, leaving 10 bases between the germline ends. Here the CDR3 DNA reads TGTGCCAGCAGTTTATCGGGCAGGGAATATGGCTACACCTTC. Its translation: CASSLSGREYGYTF.

This clonotype was recorded many times. This chain uses TRBV28 with TRBJ2-4; D perhaps matches TRBD2 (5 bases). CDR1 is MDHEN, CDR2 SYDVKM, per germline. V was cut by 1 base and J by 0 bases, with 13 bases left in between. The CDR3 is made up of 17 amino acids. CDR3 in DNA: TGTGCCAGCAGTTTATTACTAGGAGGACTAGCCAAAAACATTCAGTACTTC. Its protein is CASSLLLGGLAKNIQYF.

This clonotype was detected ten times or more. This rearrangement joins TRBV13 to TRBJ2-7, with 9 bases matching TRBD1. J gave up 5 bases and V 6 bases, and 8 bases lay outside the gene matches. The CDR3 is 14 amino acids. Germline V gene data show CDR1 as PRHDT and CDR2 as FYEKMQ (reference sequence). CDR3 amino acids: CASSSGTGWHEQYF. The CDR3 DNA sequence: TGTGCCAGCAGTTCCGGGACAGGGTGGCACGAGCAGTACTTC.

The chain is built from TRBV10-3 and TRBJ2-2; D perhaps matches TRBD1 (6 bases). Germline values: CDR1 ENHRY, CDR2 SYGVKD. The ends were cut back, 2 bases at V and 6 bases at J, with 10 bases in the middle. The CDR3 consists of 14 residues. The CDR3 spells CAISENRAPGELFF. CDR3 bases: TGTGCCATCAGTGAGAACAGGGCTCCCGGGGAGCTGTTTTTT.

The rearrangement joins TRBV27 to TRBJ2-7; a possible D gene is TRBD2 (5 bases). Trimming stripped 8 bases from V and 1 base from J, with 18 bases between. The CDR3 has 15 amino acids. Germline CDR1 MNHEY, CDR2 SMNVEV (reference sequence). CDR3 sequence (DNA): TGTGCCAGCGGACTTCCGGGCCCCGGGTCCTACGAGCAGTACTTC. It specifies CASGLPGPGSYEQYF.

This clonotype was found a few times. The gene calls are TRBV20-1 and TRBJ2-7, with D perhaps being TRBD1 or TRBD2 (5 bases each). CDR1 and CDR2 (germline): DFQATT, SNEGSKA (reference sequence). Trimming took off 0 bases at V and 2 bases at J, with 20 bases between the two ends. The CDR3 runs to 17 residues. CDR3 DNA: TGCAGTGCTAGAGAGAGAGAGCTAGTTGAGGGGCCCTACGAGCAGTACTTC. Amino acid sequence: CSARERELVEGPYEQYF.

The V call is TRBV27, the J call TRBJ2-1; 8 bases line up with TRBD2. This CDR3 has 13 residues. The germline V gene encodes CDR1 MNHEY and CDR2 SMNVEV (reference sequence). Unmatched junction bases numbered 7, after V lost 7 bases and J lost 8 bases. CDR3 amino acids: CASKASGSDEQFF. CDR3 coding DNA: TGTGCCAGCAAGGCCAGCGGGAGTGATGAGCAGTTCTTC.